This T cell receptor (beta chain) came from a study of beta chain features in type 1 diabetes. Notes on the study in general: Equally in patients and controls, shorter templates might have been favored by PCR.

Remarks on this clone: The antigen is unknown.

The V gene's germline CDR1 is SEHNR and CDR2 FQNEAQ (reference sequence). The CDR3 runs 15 residues. With 4 bases removed from V and 0 bases from J, the gap between germline ends came to 12 bases. The whole isolated RNA underwent reverse transcription, so sequencing captured expressed TCRB transcripts. Clones were read by immunoSEQ multiplex PCR, and TCRdb kept only the in-frame ones, dropping some. The repertoire holds approximately 470,000 clones, 30% seen once, with around 0.065% in the top ten. This rearrangement joins TRBV7-9 to TRBJ2-5; weak D call: TRBD2 (6 bases). This TCR came from a man between 18 and 35 years old in good health. Sequences were obtained from naive CD4+ T cells from blood. CDR3 DNA: TGTGCCAGCAGCTCGATAGCGGAGTACCAAGAGACCCAGTACTTC. It specifies CASSSIAEYQETQYF.